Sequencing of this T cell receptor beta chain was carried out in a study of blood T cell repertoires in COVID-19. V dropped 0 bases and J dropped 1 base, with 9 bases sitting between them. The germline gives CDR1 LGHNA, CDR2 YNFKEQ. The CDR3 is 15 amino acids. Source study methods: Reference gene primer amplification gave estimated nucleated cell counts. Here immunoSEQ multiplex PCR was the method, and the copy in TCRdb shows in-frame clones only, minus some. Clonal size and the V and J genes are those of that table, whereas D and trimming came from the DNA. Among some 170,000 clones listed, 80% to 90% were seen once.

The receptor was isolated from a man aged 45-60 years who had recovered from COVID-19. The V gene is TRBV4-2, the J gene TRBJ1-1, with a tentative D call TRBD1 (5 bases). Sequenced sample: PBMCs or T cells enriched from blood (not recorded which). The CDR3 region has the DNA TGTGCCAGCAGCCAAGATGGGGCAAAGAACACTGAAGCTTTCTTT. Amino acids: CASSQDGAKNTEAFF.